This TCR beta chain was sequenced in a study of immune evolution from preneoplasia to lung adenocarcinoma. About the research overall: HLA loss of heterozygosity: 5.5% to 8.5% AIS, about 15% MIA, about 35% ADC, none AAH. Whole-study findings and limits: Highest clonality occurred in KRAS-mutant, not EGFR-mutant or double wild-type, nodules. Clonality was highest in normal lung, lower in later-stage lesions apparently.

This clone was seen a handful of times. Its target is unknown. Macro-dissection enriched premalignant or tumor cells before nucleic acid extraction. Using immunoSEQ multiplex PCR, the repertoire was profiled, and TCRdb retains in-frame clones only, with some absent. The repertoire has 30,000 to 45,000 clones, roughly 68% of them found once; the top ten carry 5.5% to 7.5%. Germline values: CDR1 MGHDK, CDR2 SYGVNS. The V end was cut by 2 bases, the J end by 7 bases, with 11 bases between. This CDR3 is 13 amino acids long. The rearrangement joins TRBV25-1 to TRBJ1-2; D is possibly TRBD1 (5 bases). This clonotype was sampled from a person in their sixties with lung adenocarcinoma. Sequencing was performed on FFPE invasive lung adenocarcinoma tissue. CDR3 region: CASSEAGRGGYTF. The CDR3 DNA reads TGTGCCAGCAGTGAAGCAGGGAGGGGTGGCTACACCTTC.